The source of this T cell receptor (beta chain) is a study of beta chain features in type 1 diabetes. General study results and limits: Relative to healthy donors, patients appeared to have naive, central memory and Treg TCRB repertoires that were more similar. The study found fewer insertions and more deletions at VDJ junctions in type 1 diabetes patients. Moderate yet significant TCRB CDR3 shortening was seen in Type 1 diabetes patients in all four CD4+ subsets. The cDNA sequencing approach could over-represent high-TCR-expressing cells.

Averaging about 116 mL, one heparinised blood draw was given by each donor. The authors reverse transcribed all of the isolated RNA, so sequencing captured expressed TCRB transcripts. Repertoires were generated with immunoSEQ multiplex PCR, while TCRdb's copy carries only in-frame clones and drops some. The sample shows hundreds of thousands of clones, more than 13% of them seen only once. In this sample, this clone turned up a few times. The antigen remains undetermined. The CDR3 is 15 amino acids. The ends lost 2 bases at V and 7 bases at J; junction bases unmatched: 5. CDR1 and CDR2 from the germline V gene are PRHDT and FYEKMQ (reference sequence).

Sequencing input: naive CD4+ T cells from blood. V and J are TRBV13 and TRBJ2-5; 12 bases are shared with TRBD2. The origin of this receptor is a man aged 18 to 35 with type 1 diabetes. This chain's CDR3 is CASSLPSGRAGTQYF. The CDR3 DNA follows: TGTGCCAGCAGCTTACCTAGCGGGAGGGCCGGGACCCAGTACTTC.